This T cell receptor (beta chain) comes out of a study of beta chain features in type 1 diabetes. Study-level information: Sorted cells numbering some 110 million were examined across all samples.

Comments on this clone: Its antigen is still unknown.

The study's findings and limits: The naive, central memory and Treg TCRB repertoires showed an apparent similarity that was greater among patients than among healthy donors.

Sequenced material consisted of expressed TCRB transcripts (all of the isolated RNA was reverse transcribed). Sequenced by immunoSEQ multiplex PCR; TCRdb stores in-frame clones only, minus some. The sample records about 300,000 clones, around 7.3% being singletons. CD45RO/CCR7/CD25/CD127/CD95/CD27 separated CD4+ naive, central memory, regulatory and stem cell-like memory cells by sorting. The sample taken for sequencing was central memory CD4+ T cells from blood. This TCR was sampled from a woman younger than 35 in good health.

CDR3: CASRSGGRSEQYF. The DNA for the CDR3 is TGTGCCAGCAGGTCAGGGGGACGTAGCGAGCAGTACTTC. The rearrangement uses TRBV7-2 and TRBJ2-7; 7 nucleotides match TRBD1. Germline CDR1 is SGHTA and CDR2 is FQGNSA. Trimming cost V 6 bases and J 6 bases; bases outside gene matches: 8. The CDR3 consists of 13 residues.